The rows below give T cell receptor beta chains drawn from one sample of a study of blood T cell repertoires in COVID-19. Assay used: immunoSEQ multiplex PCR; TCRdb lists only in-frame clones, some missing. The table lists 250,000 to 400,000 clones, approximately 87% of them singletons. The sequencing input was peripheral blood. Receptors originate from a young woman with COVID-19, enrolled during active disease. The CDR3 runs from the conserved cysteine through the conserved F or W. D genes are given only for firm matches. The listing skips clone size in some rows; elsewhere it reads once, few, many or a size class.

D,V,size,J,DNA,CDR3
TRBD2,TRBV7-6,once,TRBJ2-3,TGTGCCAGCAGCTTGTCAGCGGGAGGAGATACGCAGTATTTT,CASSLSAGGDTQYF
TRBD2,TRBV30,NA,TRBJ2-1,TGTGCCTGGCAGCTAGCGGCCAACTCCTACAATGAGCAGTTCTTC,CAWQLAANSYNEQFF
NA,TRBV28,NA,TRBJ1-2,TGTGCCAGCAGTCCCAGGGGACCCTATGGCTACACCTTC,CASSPRGPYGYTF
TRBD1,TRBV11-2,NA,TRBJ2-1,TGTGCCAGCAGCTTAGGACAGGGGTGGTATGAGCAGTTCTTC,CASSLGQGWYEQFF
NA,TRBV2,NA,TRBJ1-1,TGTGCCAGCATTCTAGGTGTCGACACTGAAGCTTTCTTT,CASILGVDTEAFF
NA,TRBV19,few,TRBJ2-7,TGTGCCAGTAGTACAAGGACTGAATCCTACGAGCAGTACTTC,CASSTRTESYEQYF
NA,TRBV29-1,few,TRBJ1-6,TGCAGCGTTGCGGAACAGGGTGGTTCACCCCTCCACTTT,CSVAEQGGSPLHF
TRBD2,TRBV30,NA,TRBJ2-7,TGTGCCTGGAGTCTCATAGCGGGGGGTTACGAGCAGTACTTC,CAWSLIAGGYEQYF
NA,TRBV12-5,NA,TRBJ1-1,TGTGCTAGTGGTTTGGTACTATCTGAAGCTTTCTTT,CASGLVLSEAFF
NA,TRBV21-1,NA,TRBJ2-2,TGTGCCAGCAGCCCTAATTCTACTAGCGGGAGGGTTCGCACCGGGGAGCTGTTTTTT,CASSPNSTSGRVRTGELFF
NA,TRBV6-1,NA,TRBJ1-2,TGTGCCAGCAGTGACGGGGTCTATGGCTACACCTTC,CASSDGVYGYTF
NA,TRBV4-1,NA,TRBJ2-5,TGCGCCAGCAGCCAAGATCGCGGCGTGACCCAGTACTTC,CASSQDRGVTQYF
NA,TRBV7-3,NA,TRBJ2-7,TGTGCCAGCAGCTTGTCAGGTGGCGATACCTACGAGCAGTACTTC,CASSLSGGDTYEQYF
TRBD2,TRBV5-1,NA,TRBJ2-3,TGCGCCAGCAGCTTGCGACTAGCGGGAAACACAGATACGCAGTATTTT,CASSLRLAGNTDTQYF
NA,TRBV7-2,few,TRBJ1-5,TGTGCCAGCAGCTTAGGGCCGGGTGGGGAGCAGCCCCAGCATTTT,CASSLGPGGEQPQHF
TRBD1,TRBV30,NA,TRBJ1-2,TGTGCCTGGAGTGTATGGGACAGAGGCTACACCTTC,CAWSVWDRGYTF
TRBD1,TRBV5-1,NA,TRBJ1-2,TGCGCCAGCAGCTTGGGGGGGACAGGGATCTATGGCTACACCTTC,CASSLGGTGIYGYTF
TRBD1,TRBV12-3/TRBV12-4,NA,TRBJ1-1,TGTGCCAGCAGCCCCGGACAGGGCACTGAAGCTTTCTTT,CASSPGQGTEAFF
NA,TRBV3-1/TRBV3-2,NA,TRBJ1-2,TGTGCCAGCAGCCCGGTAGCCCAACCCTACTATGGCTACACCTTC,CASSPVAQPYYGYTF
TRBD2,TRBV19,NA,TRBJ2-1,TGTGCCAGTAGTACACTAGCGGGAGGGGTTAATGAGCAGTTCTTC,CASSTLAGGVNEQFF